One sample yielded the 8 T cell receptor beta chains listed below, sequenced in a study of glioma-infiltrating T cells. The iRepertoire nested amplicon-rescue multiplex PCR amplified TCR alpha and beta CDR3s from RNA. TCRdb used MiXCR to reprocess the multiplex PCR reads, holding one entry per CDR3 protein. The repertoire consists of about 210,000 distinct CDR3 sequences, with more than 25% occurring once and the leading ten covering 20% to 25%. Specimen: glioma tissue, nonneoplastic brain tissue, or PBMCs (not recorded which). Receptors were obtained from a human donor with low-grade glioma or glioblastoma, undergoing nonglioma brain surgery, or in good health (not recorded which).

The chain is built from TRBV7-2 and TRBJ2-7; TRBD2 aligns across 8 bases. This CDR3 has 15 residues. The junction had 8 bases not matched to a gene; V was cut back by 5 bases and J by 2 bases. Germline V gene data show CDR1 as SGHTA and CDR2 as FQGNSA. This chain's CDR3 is CASSPISGGPYEQYF. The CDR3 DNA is TGTGCCAGCAGCCCCATCTCGGGAGGGCCCTACGAGCAGTACTTC.

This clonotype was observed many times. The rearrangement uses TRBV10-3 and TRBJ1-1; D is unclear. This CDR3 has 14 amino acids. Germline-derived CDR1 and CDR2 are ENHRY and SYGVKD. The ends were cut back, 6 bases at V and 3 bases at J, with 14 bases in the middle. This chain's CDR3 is CAIRGNRGDTEAFF. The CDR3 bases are TGTGCCATCAGGGGTAACCGGGGTGACACTGAAGCTTTCTTT.

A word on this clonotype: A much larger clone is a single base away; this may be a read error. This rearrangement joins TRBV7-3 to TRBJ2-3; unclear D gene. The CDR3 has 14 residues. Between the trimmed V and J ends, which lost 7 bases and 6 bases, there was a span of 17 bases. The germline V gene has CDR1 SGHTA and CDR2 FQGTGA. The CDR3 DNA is TGTGCCAGCATGGAGCACAGTGTTGCCGATACGCAGTATTTT. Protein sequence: CASMEHSVADTQYF.

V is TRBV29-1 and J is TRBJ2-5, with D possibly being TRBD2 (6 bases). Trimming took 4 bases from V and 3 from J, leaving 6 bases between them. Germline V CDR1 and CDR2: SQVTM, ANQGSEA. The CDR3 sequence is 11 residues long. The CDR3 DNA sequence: TGCAGCGTTGGGACTAAAGAGACCCAGTACTTC. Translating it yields CSVGTKETQYF.

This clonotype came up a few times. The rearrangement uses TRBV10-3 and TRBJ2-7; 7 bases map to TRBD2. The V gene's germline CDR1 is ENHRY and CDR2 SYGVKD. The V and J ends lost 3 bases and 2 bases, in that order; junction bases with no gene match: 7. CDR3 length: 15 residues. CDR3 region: CAISEGLAATYEQYF. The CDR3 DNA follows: TGTGCCATCAGTGAAGGGCTAGCGGCAACCTACGAGCAGTACTTC.

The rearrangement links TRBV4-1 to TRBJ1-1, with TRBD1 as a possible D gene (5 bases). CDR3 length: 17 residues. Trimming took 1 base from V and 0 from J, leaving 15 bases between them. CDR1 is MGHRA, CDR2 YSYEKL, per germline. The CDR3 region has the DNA TGCGCCAGCAGCCAAGTCTGGTTGGGGGAATTGAACACTGAAGCTTTCTTT. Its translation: CASSQVWLGELNTEAFF.

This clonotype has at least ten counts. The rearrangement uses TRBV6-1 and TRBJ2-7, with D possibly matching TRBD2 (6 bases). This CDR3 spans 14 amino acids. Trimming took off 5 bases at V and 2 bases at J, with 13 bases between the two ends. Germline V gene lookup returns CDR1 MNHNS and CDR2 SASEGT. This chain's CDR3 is CASSTGTGAYEQYF. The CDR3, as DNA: TGTGCCAGCAGTACCGGGACGGGAGCCTACGAGCAGTACTTC.

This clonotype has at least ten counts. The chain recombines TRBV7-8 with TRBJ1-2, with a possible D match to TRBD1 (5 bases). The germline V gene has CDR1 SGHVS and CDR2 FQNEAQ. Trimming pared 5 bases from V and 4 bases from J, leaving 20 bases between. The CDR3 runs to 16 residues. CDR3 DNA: TGTGCCAGCAGCCAAACGGGGGGGAGTCAGAGCTATGGCTACACCTTC. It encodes CASSQTGGSQSYGYTF.